The present T cell receptor (beta chain) was sequenced within a study of OX40 agonist ivuxolimab in advanced cancers. Study background: In three patients, partial responses were observed, one with hepatocellular carcinoma and two with cutaneous melanoma.

Here immunoSEQ multiplex PCR was the method, and the copy in TCRdb shows in-frame clones only, minus some. The sample has 45,000 to 55,000 clones, approximately 81% seen once. Looked up from germline, CDR1 is SGHRS and CDR2 is YFSETQ. Trimming at V came to 2 bases and at J to 13 bases, leaving 4 bases not matched to a gene. The CDR3 covers 14 residues. This TCR was recovered from an adult with an advanced solid tumor such as melanoma, head and neck, liver or kidney cancer. The chain carries TRBV5-1 and TRBJ2-1; 15 bases are shared with TRBD2. The material was CD4+ or CD8+ T cells sorted from blood, obtained in a trial of the OX40 agonist ivuxolimab. The DNA of the CDR3 is TGCGCCAGCAGCTTACGGACTAGCGGGAGGGAACAGTTCTTC. Translated: CASSLRTSGREQFF.